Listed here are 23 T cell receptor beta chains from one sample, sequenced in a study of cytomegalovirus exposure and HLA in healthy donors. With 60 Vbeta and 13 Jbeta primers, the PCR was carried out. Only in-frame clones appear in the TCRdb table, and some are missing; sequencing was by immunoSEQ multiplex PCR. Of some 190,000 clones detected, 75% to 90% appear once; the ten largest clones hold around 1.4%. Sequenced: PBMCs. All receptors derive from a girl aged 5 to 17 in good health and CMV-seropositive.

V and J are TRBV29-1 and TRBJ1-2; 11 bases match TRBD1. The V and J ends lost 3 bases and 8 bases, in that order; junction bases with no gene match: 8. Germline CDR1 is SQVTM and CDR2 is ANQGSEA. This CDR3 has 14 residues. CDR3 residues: CSVDHWTGGSGYTF. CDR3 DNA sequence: TGCAGCGTTGATCATTGGACAGGGGGCTCGGGCTACACCTTC.

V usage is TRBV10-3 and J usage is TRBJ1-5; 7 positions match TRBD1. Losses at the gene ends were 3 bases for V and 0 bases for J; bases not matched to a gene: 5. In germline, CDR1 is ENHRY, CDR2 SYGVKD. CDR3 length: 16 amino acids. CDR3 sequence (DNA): TGTGCCATCAGTGAAGGACAGGTAATTAGCAATCAGCCCCAGCATTTT. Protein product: CAISEGQVISNQPQHF.

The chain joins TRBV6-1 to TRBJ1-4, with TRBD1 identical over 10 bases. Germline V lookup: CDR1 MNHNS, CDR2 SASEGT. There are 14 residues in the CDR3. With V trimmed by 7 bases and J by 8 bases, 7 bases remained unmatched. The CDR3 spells CASKLGTGAEKLFF. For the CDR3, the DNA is TGTGCCAGCAAACTTGGGACAGGGGCCGAAAAACTGTTTTTT.

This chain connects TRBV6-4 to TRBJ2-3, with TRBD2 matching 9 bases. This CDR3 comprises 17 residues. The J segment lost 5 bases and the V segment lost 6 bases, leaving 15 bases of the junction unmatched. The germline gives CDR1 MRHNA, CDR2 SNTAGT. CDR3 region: CASSPKPTSGGGDTQYF. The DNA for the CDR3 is TGTGCCAGCAGCCCAAAACCGACTAGCGGAGGTGGAGATACGCAGTATTTT.

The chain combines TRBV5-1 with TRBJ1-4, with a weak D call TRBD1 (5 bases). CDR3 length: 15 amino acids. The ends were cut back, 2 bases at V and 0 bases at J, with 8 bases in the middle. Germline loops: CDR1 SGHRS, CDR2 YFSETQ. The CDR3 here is CASSFAQATNEKLFF. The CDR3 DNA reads TGCGCCAGCAGCTTTGCACAGGCAACTAATGAAAAACTGTTTTTT. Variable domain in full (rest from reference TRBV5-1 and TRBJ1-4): KAGVTQTPRYLIKTRGQQVTLSCSPISGHRSVSWYQQTPGQGLQFLFEYFSETQRNKGNFPGRFSGRQFSNSRSEMNVSTLELGDSALYLCASSFAQATNEKLFFGSGTQLSVL.

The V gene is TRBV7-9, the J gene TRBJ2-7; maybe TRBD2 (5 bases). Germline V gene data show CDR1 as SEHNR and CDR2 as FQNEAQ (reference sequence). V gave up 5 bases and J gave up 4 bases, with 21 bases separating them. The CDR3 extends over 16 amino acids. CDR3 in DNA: TGTGCCAGCAGCGAAGCACGGGGAACACGCGCTTACGAGCAGTACTTC. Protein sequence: CASSEARGTRAYEQYF.

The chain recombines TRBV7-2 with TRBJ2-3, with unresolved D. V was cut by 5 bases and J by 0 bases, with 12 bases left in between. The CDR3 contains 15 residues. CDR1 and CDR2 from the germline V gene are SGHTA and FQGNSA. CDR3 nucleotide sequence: TGTGCCAGCAGCACAACATATTTGAGCACAGATACGCAGTATTTT. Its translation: CASSTTYLSTDTQYF.

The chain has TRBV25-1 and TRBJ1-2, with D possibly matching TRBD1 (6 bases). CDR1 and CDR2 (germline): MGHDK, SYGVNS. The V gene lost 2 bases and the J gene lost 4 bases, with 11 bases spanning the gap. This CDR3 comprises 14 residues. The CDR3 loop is CASSEQGLGYGYTF. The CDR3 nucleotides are TGTGCCAGCAGTGAACAGGGGCTCGGCTATGGCTACACCTTC.

DNA for the CDR3: TGTGCCTGGATTGAAGCGGGTAGCACAGATACGCAGTATTTT. Residues: CAWIEAGSTDTQYF. The rearrangement uses TRBV30 and TRBJ2-3, with a weak D call TRBD2 (6 bases). Germline lookup yields CDR1 GTSNPN and CDR2 SVGIG (reference sequence). This CDR3 contains 14 residues. Trimming removed 4 bases at V and 0 bases at J, with 11 bases between.

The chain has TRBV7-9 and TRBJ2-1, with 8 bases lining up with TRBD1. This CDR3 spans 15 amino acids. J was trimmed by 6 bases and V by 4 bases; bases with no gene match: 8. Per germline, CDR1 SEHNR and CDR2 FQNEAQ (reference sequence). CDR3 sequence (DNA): TGTGCCAGCAGCTCTCGGACAGGGCCCTCCAATGAGCAGTTCTTC. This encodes CASSSRTGPSNEQFF.

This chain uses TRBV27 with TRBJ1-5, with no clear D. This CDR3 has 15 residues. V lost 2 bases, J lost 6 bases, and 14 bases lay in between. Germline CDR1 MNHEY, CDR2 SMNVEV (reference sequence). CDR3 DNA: TGTGCCAGCAGTTTAACCAGAGGAAGGAGTCAGCCCCAGCATTTT. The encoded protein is CASSLTRGRSQPQHF.

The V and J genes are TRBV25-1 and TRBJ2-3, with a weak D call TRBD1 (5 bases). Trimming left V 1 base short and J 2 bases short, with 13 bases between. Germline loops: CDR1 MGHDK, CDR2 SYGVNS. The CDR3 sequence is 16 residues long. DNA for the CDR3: TGTGCCAGCAGTGAATCAAGGGGCAAGAACACAGATACGCAGTATTTT. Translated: CASSESRGKNTDTQYF.

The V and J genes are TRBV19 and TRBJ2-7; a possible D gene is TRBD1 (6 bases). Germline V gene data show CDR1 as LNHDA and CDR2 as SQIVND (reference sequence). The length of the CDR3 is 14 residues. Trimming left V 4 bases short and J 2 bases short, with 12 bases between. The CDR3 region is CASSTRQATYEQYF. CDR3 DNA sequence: TGTGCCAGTAGTACCCGACAGGCAACCTACGAGCAGTACTTC.

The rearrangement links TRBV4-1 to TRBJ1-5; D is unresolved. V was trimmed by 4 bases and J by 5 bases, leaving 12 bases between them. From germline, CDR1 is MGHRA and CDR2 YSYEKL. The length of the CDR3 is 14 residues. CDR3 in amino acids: CASSREGGDQPQHF. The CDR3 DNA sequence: TGCGCCAGCAGCCGAGAAGGAGGCGATCAGCCCCAGCATTTT.

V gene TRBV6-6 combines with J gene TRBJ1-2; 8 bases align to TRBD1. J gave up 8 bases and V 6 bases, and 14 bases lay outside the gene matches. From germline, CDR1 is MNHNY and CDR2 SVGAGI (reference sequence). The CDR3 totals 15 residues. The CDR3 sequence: CASRPSQTGQGGYTF. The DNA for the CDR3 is TGTGCCAGCAGGCCAAGCCAGACAGGACAGGGCGGCTACACCTTC.

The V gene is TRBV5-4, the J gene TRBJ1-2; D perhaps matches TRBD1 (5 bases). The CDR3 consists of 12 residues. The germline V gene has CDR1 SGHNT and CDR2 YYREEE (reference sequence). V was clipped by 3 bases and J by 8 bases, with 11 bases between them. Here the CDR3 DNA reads TGTGCCAGCAGCTCACCGCAGGGCGGCTACACCTTC. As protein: CASSSPQGGYTF.

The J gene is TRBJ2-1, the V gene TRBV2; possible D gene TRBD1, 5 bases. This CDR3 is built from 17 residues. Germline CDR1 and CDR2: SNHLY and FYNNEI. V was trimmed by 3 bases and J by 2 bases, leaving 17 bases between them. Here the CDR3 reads CASSDPIKGIPYNEQFF. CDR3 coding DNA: TGTGCCAGCAGTGATCCCATCAAGGGGATCCCCTACAATGAGCAGTTCTTC.

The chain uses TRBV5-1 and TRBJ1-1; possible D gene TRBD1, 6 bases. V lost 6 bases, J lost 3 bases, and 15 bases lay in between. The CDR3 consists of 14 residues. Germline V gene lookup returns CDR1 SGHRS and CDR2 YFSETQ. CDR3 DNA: TGCGCCAGCATATCAGGGGTTGGTGACACTGAAGCTTTCTTT. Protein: CASISGVGDTEAFF.

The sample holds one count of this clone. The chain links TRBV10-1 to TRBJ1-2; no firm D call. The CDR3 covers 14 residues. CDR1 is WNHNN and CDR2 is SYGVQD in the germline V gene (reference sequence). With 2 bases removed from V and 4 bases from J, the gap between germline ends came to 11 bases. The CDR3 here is CASSETADFYGYTF. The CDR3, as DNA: TGCGCCAGCAGTGAGACTGCGGACTTCTATGGCTACACCTTC.

CDR3 sequence: CASSPQVNTEAFF. For the CDR3, the DNA is TGTGCCAGCAGTCCCCAGGTGAACACTGAAGCTTTCTTT. The J gene is TRBJ1-1, the V gene TRBV2; D ambiguous. V was shortened by 5 bases and J by 0 bases, with 7 bases between the two germline ends. Germline loops: CDR1 SNHLY, CDR2 FYNNEI. This CDR3 is built from 13 residues.

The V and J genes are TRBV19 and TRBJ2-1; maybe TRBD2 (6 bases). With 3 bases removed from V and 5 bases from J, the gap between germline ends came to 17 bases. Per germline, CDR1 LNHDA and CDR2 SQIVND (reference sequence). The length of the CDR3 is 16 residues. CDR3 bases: TGTGCCAGTAGTATCGGGACTCTCCCGTTCAACAATGAGCAGTTCTTC. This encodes CASSIGTLPFNNEQFF.

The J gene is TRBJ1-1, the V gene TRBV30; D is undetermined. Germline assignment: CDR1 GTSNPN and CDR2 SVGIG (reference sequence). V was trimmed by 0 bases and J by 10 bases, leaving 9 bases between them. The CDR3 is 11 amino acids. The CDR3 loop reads CAWSVSGGAFF. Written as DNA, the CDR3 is TGTGCCTGGAGTGTATCCGGCGGAGCTTTCTTT.

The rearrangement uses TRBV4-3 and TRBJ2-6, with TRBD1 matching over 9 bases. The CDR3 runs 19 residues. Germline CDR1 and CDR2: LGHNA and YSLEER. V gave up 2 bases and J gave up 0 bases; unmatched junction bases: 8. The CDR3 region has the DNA TGCGCCAGCAGCCAACGGGTGGGACAGGGAATCTCTGGGGCCAACGTCCTGACTTTC. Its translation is CASSQRVGQGISGANVLTF.